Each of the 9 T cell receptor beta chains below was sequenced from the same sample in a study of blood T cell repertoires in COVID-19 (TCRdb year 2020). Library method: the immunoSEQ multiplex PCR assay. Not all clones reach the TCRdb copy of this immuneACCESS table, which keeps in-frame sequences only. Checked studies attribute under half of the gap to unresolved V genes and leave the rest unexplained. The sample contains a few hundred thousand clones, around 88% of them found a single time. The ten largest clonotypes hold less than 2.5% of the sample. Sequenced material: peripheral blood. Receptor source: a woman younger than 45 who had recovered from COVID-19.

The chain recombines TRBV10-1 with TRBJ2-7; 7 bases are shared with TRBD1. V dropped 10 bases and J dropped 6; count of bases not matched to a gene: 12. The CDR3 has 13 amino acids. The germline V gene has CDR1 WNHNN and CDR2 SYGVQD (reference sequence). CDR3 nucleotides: TGCGCCACCTCTCGGGAAGGGGGCGGCGAGCAGTACTTC. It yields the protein CATSREGGGEQYF.

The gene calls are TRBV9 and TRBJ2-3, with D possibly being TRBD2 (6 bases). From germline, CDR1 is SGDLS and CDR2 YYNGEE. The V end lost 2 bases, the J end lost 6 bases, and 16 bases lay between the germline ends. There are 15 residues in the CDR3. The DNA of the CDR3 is TGTGCCAGCAGCGTTGTTAGCGGAGGCCGGGATACGCAGTATTTT. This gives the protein CASSVVSGGRDTQYF.

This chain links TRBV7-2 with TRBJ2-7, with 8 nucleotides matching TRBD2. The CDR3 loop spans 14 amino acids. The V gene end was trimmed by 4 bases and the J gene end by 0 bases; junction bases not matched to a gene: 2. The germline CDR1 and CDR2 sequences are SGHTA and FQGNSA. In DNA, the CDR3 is TGTGCCAGCAGCTCTAGCGGGTCCTCCTACGAGCAGTACTTC. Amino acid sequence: CASSSSGSSYEQYF. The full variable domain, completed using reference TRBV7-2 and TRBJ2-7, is GAGVSQSPSNKVTEKGKDVELRCDPISGHTALYWYRQSLGQGLEFLIYFQGNSAPDKSGLPSDRFSAERTGGSVSTLTIQRTQQEDSAVYLCASSSSGSSYEQYFGPGTRLTVT.

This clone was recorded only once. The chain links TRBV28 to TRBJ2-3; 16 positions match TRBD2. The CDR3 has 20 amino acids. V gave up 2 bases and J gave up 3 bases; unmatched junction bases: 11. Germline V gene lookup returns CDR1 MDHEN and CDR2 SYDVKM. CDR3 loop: CASSLPKGTSGRASTDTQYF. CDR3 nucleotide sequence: TGTGCCAGCAGTTTACCGAAAGGGACTAGCGGGAGGGCCTCGACAGATACGCAGTATTTT. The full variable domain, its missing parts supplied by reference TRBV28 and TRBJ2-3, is DVKVTQSSRYLVKRTGEKVFLECVQDMDHENMFWYRQDPGLGLRLIYFSYDVKMKEKGDIPEGYSVSREKKERFSLILESASTNQTSMYLCASSLPKGTSGRASTDTQYFGPGTRLTVL.

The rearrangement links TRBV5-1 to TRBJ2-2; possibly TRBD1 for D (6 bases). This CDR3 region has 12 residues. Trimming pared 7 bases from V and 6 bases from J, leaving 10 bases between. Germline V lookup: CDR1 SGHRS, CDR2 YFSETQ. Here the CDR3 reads CASFEGAGELFF. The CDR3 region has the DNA TGCGCCAGCTTCGAGGGGGCCGGGGAGCTGTTTTTT. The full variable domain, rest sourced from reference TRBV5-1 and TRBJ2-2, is KAGVTQTPRYLIKTRGQQVTLSCSPISGHRSVSWYQQTPGQGLQFLFEYFSETQRNKGNFPGRFSGRQFSNSRSEMNVSTLELGDSALYLCASFEGAGELFFGEGSRLTVL.

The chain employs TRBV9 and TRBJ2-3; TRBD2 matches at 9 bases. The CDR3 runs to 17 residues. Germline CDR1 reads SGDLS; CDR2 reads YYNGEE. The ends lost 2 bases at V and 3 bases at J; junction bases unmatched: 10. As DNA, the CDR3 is TGTGCCAGCAGCGTGGGACTAGCCAAGAAGGCGACAGATACGCAGTATTTT. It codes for CASSVGLAKKATDTQYF.

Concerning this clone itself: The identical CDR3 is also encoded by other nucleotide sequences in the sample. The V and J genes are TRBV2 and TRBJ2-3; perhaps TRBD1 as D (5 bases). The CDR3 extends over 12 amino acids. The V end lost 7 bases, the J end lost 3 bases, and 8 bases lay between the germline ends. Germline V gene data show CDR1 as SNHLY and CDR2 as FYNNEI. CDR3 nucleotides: TGTGCCAGCACCAGACAGACAGATACGCAGTATTTT. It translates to CASTRQTDTQYF.

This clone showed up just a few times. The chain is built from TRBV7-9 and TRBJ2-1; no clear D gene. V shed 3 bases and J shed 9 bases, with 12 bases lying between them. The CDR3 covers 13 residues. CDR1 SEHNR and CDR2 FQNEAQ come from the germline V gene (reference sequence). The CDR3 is CASSFFPSIEQFF. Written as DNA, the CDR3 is TGTGCCAGCAGCTTCTTCCCTAGTATTGAGCAGTTCTTC.

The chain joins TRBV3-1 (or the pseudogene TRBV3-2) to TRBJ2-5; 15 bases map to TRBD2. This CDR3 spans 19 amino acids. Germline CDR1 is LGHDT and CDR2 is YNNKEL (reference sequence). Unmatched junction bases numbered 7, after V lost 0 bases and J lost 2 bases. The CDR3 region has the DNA TGTGCCAGCAGCCAAGACCGGGGACTAGCGGGGGGCAATCAAGAGACCCAGTACTTC. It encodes CASSQDRGLAGGNQETQYF.